The 12 T cell receptor beta chains presented below share a single source sample, sequenced in a study of vaccination and CD4 T cells after COVID-19. The Oncomine TCR Beta short-read assay was applied to DNA of cultured CD4+ T cells. Via MiXCR, TCRdb re-called the PCR reads, giving one row per CDR3 protein. Found here are 20,000 to 25,000 distinct CDR3 sequences, roughly 40% of them singletons; the top ten hold 7.2%. Sample treatment: approximately 9-day PBMC culture with coronavirus spike peptide pools or control peptides (ViraFEST assay). These receptors have no identified antigens. The sequenced sample was CD4+ T cells from blood, cultured in vitro. These receptors were collected from a human donor who had recovered from COVID-19.

The CDR3: CATSDGTGLNTEAFF. CDR3 DNA: TGTGCCACCAGTGACGGGACAGGGCTGAACACTGAAGCTTTCTTT. The J gene is TRBJ1-1, the V gene TRBV24-1; TRBD1 aligns across 9 bases. The V segment lost 4 bases and the J segment 0 bases; nucleotides outside the gene matches: 2. The CDR3 is 15 residues long. Germline-derived CDR1 and CDR2 are KGHDR and SFDVKD.

The chain recombines TRBV19 with TRBJ2-7, with 11 nucleotides matching TRBD2. The trim removed 6 bases at V and 0 bases at J, leaving 13 bases unmatched. In germline, CDR1 is LNHDA, CDR2 SQIVND (reference sequence). CDR3 length: 18 amino acids. The CDR3 DNA reads TGTGCCAGTAGCCGGACAGCTCCGGGACTAGCGGACTCCTACGAGCAGTACTTC. This translates into CASSRTAPGLADSYEQYF.

CDR3 nucleotides: TGTGCCAGCAGCTTGCAGCGGGGCGACCAAGAGACCCAGTACTTC. Amino acids: CASSLQRGDQETQYF. The chain joins TRBV5-4 to TRBJ2-5; the match to TRBD2 covers 7 bases. CDR1 is SGHNT and CDR2 is YYREEE in the germline V gene (reference sequence). After removal of 1 base from V and 0 bases from J, the junction contained 3 bases not matched to a gene. This CDR3 contains 15 residues.

This rearrangement joins TRBV7-9 to TRBJ1-1; D unclear. Deletions cut 6 bases from V and 1 base from J, with 6 bases between. Germline CDR1 is SEHNR and CDR2 is FQNEAQ (reference sequence). This CDR3 spans 12 amino acids. In DNA, the CDR3 is TGTGCCAGCAGGGTTTGGAACACTGAAGCTTTCTTT. This encodes CASRVWNTEAFF.

The CDR3 nucleotides are TGTGCCTGGAGGGCGGGACCACGAGAGACCCAGTACTTC. Protein product: CAWRAGPRETQYF. The V gene is TRBV30, the J gene TRBJ2-5, with D possibly matching TRBD2 (6 bases). Trimming removed 3 bases at V and 4 bases at J, with 12 bases between. Germline V gene data show CDR1 as GTSNPN and CDR2 as SVGIG (reference sequence). This CDR3 region has 13 residues. The whole variable domain, filled in from reference TRBV30 and TRBJ2-5, reads SQTIHQWPATLVQPVGSPLSLECTVEGTSNPNLYWYRQAAGRGLQLLFYSVGIGQISSEVPQNLSASRPQDRQFILSSKKLLLSDSGFYLCAWRAGPRETQYFGPGTRLLVL.

The rearrangement joins TRBV6-2 or TRBV6-3 to TRBJ2-7; TRBD1 matches 7 bases. The V gene end was trimmed by 8 bases and the J gene end by 3 bases; junction bases not matched to a gene: 13. Germline V gene lookup returns CDR1 MNHEY and CDR2 SVGEGT. The CDR3 has 15 residues. CDR3 sequence reads: CASAVDRVQVYEQYF. The CDR3 DNA follows: TGTGCCAGCGCCGTTGACAGGGTTCAAGTCTACGAGCAGTACTTC.

The rearrangement joins TRBV28 to TRBJ2-2; tentative D call: TRBD2 (6 bases). V dropped 8 bases and J dropped 0 bases, with 13 bases sitting between them. The CDR3 is made up of 15 amino acids. Germline values: CDR1 MDHEN, CDR2 SYDVKM. The CDR3 nucleotides are TGTGCCAGCCTCGACGGGGGACCGAACACCGGGGAGCTGTTTTTT. It specifies CASLDGGPNTGELFF.

The chain employs TRBV9 and TRBJ1-2, with D tentatively TRBD1 (5 bases). In germline, CDR1 is SGDLS, CDR2 YYNGEE. The CDR3 has 12 amino acids. V gave up 5 bases and J gave up 3 bases, with 8 bases separating them. The CDR3 here is CASRGDHYGYTF. The CDR3 region has the DNA TGTGCCAGCAGAGGGGACCACTATGGCTACACCTTC. The variable domain in full, completed from reference TRBV9 and TRBJ1-2, reads DSGVTQTPKHLITATGQRVTLRCSPRSGDLSVYWYQQSLDQGLQFLIQYYNGEERAKGNILERFSAQQFPDLHSELNLSSLELGDSALYFCASRGDHYGYTFGSGTRLTVV.

V usage is TRBV24-1 and J usage is TRBJ2-2, with 8 positions matching TRBD2. V was pared by 3 bases and J by 0 bases, with 11 bases of the junction left unmatched. CDR1 is KGHDR, CDR2 SFDVKD, per germline. The CDR3 has 19 amino acids. The CDR3 nucleotides are TGTGCCACCAGTGATCGCCCGGGGCTAGCGGGCGCGAACACCGGGGAGCTGTTTTTT. Its protein product is CATSDRPGLAGANTGELFF.

This chain uses TRBV28 with TRBJ2-1, with D possibly matching TRBD2 (5 bases). The germline V gene has CDR1 MDHEN and CDR2 SYDVKM. The CDR3 consists of 12 residues. Trimming took 6 bases from V and 9 from J, leaving 12 bases between them. In DNA, the CDR3 is TGTGCCAGCAGCACTACTAGTCTTGAGCAGTTCTTC. This sequence encodes CASSTTSLEQFF. Full variable domain (remainder filled in from reference TRBV28 and TRBJ2-1): DVKVTQSSRYLVKRTGEKVFLECVQDMDHENMFWYRQDPGLGLRLIYFSYDVKMKEKGDIPEGYSVSREKKERFSLILESASTNQTSMYLCASSTTSLEQFFGPGTRLTVL.

This chain connects TRBV7-6 to TRBJ2-7; possible D gene TRBD2, 6 bases. Germline assignment: CDR1 SGHVS and CDR2 FNYEAQ. The CDR3 sequence is 13 residues long. Trimming stripped 6 bases from V and 2 bases from J, with 11 bases between. The CDR3: CASSLAIAYEQYF. CDR3 DNA: TGTGCCAGCAGTCTAGCGATAGCCTACGAGCAGTACTTC.

This clonotype was recorded only once. The chain is built from TRBV9 and TRBJ1-2, with D perhaps TRBD1 (6 bases). The V end lost 4 bases, the J end lost 4 bases, and 23 bases lay between the germline ends. There are 17 residues in the CDR3. CDR1 is SGDLS and CDR2 is YYNGEE in the germline V gene. The CDR3 sequence is CASSSLGTGIIAYGYTF. The CDR3 coding sequence is TGTGCCAGCAGCTCCCTGGGCACAGGGATCATAGCCTATGGCTACACCTTC.